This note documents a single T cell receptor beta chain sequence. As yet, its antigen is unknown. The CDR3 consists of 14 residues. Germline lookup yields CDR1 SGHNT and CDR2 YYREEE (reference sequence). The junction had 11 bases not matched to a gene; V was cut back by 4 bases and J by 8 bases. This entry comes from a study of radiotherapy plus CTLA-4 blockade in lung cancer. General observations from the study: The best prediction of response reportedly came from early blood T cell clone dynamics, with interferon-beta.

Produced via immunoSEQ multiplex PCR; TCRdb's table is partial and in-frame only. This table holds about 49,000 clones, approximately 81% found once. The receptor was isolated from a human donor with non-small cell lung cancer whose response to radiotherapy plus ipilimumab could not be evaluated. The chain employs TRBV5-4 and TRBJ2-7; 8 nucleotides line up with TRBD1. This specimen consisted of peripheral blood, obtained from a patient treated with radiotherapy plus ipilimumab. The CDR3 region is CASSQDRGGFQQYF. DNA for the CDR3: TGTGCCAGCAGCCAAGACAGGGGCGGATTCCAGCAGTACTTC.